Following are 2 T cell receptor beta chains from one sample sequenced in a study of blood T cell repertoires in COVID-19. The assay was immunoSEQ multiplex PCR, and TCRdb's table has in-frame clones only and misses some. The repertoire holds about 290,000 clones, with roughly 89% as singletons. The specimen sequenced was peripheral blood. These receptors came from a woman under 40 with active or convalescent COVID-19.

The chain joins TRBV6-4 to TRBJ1-6, with D possibly matching TRBD1 (6 bases). Germline values: CDR1 MRHNA, CDR2 SNTAGT. The CDR3 extends over 14 amino acids. Trimming stripped 4 bases from V and 9 bases from J, with 13 bases between. CDR3 coding DNA: TGTGCCAGCAGTGCATTGGGGGCAGGTTCACCCCTCCACTTT. Protein sequence: CASSALGAGSPLHF.

The chain joins TRBV7-8 to TRBJ2-7, with TRBD1 identical over 7 bases. V dropped 3 bases and J dropped 5; count of bases not matched to a gene: 4. There are 13 residues in the CDR3. Germline CDR1 SGHVS, CDR2 FQNEAQ. CDR3: CASSLGQNNEQYF. CDR3 sequence (DNA): TGTGCCAGCAGCTTGGGACAGAACAACGAGCAGTACTTC.